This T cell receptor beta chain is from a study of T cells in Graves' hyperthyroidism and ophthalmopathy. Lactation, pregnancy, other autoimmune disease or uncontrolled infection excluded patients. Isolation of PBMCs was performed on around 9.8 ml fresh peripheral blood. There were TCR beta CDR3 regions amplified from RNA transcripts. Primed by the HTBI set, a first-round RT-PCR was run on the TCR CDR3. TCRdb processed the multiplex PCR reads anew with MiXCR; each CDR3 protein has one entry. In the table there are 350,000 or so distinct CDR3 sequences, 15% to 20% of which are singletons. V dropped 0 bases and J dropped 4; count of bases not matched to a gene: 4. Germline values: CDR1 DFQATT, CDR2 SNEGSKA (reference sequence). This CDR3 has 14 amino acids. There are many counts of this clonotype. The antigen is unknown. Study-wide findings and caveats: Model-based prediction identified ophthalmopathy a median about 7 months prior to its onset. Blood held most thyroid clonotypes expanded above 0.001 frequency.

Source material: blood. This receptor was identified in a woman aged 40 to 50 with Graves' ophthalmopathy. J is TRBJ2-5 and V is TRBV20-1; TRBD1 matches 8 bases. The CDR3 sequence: CSAREGDRGETQYF. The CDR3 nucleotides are TGCAGTGCTAGAGAAGGAGACAGGGGAGAGACCCAGTACTTC.